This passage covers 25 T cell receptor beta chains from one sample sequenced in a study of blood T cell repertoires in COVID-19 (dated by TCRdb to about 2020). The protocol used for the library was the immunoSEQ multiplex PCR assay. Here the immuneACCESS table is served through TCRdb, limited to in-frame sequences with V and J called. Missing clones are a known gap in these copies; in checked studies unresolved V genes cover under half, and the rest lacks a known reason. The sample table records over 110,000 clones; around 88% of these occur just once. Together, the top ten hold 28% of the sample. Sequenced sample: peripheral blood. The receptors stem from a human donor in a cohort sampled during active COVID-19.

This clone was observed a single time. CDR3 amino acids: CASSPLRASRTTGELFF. CDR3 nucleotide sequence: TGTGCCAGCAGCCCTTTGAGGGCCTCCCGGACTACCGGGGAGCTGTTTTTT. The rearrangement joins TRBV5-6 to TRBJ2-2; maybe TRBD2 (5 bases). The CDR3 is made up of 17 amino acids. CDR1 SGHDT and CDR2 YYEEEE come from the germline V gene. V dropped 4 bases and J dropped 5 bases, with 21 bases sitting between them.

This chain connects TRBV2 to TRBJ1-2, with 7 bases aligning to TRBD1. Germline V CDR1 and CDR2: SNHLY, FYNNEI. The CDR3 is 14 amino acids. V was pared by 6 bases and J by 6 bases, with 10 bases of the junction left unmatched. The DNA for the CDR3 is TGTGCCAGCAGCGCAGGACAGGCTTTGAATGGCTACACCTTC. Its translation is CASSAGQALNGYTF. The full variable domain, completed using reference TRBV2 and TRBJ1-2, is EPEVTQTPSHQVTQMGQEVILRCVPISNHLYFYWYRQILGQKVEFLVSFYNNEISEKSEIFDDQFSVERPDGSNFTLKIRSTKLEDSAMYFCASSAGQALNGYTFGSGTRLTVV.

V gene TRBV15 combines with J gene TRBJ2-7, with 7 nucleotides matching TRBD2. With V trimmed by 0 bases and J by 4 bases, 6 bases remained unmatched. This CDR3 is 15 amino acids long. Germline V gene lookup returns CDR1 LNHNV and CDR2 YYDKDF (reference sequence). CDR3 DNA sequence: TGTGCCACCAGCAGAGATAGGACTAGTTTATACGAGCAGTACTTC. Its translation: CATSRDRTSLYEQYF.

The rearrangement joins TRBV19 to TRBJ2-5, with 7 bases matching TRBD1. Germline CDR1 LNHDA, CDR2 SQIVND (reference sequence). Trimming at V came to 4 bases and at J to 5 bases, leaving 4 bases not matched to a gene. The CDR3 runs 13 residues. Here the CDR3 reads CASSRQGSETQYF. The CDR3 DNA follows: TGTGCCAGTAGTAGACAGGGATCGGAGACCCAGTACTTC.

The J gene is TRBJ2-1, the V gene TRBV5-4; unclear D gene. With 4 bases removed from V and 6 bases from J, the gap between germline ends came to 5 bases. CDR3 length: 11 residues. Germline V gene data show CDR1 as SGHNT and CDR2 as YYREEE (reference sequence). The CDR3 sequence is CASSRGNEQFF. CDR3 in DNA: TGTGCCAGCAGCCGCGGCAATGAGCAGTTCTTC.

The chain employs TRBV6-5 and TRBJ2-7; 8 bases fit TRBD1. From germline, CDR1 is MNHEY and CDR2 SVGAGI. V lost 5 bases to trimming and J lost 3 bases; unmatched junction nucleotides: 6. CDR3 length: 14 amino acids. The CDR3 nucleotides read TGTGCCAGCAGTACTACCGGGACAGGCTACGAGCAGTACTTC. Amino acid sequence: CASSTTGTGYEQYF.

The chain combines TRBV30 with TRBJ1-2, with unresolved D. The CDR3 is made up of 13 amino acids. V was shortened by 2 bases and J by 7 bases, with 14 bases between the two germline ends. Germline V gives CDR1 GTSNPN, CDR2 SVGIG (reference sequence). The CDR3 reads CAWSSGERGGYTF. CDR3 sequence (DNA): TGTGCCTGGAGTTCCGGGGAGCGTGGTGGCTACACCTTC.

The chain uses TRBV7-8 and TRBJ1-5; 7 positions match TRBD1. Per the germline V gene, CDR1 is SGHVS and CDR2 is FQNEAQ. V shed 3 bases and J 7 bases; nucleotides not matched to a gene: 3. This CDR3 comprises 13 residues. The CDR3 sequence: CASSFDRDQPQHF. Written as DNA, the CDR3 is TGTGCCAGCAGCTTCGACAGGGACCAGCCCCAGCATTTT. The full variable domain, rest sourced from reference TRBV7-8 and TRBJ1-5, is GAGVSQSPRYKVAKRGQDVALRCDPISGHVSLFWYQQALGQGPEFLTYFQNEAQLDKSGLPSDRFFAERPEGSVSTLKIQRTQQEDSAVYLCASSFDRDQPQHFGDGTRLSIL.

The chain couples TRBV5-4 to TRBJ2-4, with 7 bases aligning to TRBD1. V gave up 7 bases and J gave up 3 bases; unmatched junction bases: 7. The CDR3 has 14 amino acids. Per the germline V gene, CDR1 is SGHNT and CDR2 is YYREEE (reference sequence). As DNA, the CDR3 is TGTGCCAGCGGTTTAGGGGGCGACAAAAACATTCAGTACTTC. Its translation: CASGLGGDKNIQYF.

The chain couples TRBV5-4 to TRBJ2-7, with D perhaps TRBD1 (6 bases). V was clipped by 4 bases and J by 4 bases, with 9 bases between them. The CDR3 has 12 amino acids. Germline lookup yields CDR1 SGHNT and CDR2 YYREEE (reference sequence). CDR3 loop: CASSVGQYEQYF. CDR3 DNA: TGTGCCAGCAGCGTAGGACAGTACGAGCAGTACTTC.

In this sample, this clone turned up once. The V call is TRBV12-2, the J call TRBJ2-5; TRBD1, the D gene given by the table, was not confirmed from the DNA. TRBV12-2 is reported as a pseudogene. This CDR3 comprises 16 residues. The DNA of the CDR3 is TGTGCAAGTCGCAATAAACAGGGGGCAGATCAAGAGACCCAGTACTTC. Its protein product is CASRNKQGADQETQYF.

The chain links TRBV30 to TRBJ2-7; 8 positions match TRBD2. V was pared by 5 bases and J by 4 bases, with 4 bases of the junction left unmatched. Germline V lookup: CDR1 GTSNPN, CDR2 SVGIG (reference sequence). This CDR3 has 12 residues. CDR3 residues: CAWGSGVYEQYF. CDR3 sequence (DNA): TGTGCCTGGGGTAGCGGGGTTTACGAGCAGTACTTC.

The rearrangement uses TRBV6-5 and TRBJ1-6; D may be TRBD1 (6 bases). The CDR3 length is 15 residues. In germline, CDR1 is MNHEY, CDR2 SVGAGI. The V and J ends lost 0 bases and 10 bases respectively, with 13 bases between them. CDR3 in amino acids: CASSYSRGTGSPLHF. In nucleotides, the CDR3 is TGTGCCAGCAGTTACTCTCGGGGAACAGGGTCACCCCTCCACTTT.

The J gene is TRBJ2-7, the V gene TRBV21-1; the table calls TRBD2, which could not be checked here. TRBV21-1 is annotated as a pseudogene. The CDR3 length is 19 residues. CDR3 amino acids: CASSPRRRLAVFGSYEQYF. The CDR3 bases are TGTGCCAGCAGTCCTAGGAGGCGGCTAGCGGTTTTTGGGTCCTACGAGCAGTACTTC.

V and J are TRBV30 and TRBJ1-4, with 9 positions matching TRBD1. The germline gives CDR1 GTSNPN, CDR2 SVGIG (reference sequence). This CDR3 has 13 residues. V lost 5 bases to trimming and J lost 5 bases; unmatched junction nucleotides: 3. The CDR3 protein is CAWSGTGNEKLFF. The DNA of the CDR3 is TGTGCCTGGTCCGGGACAGGGAATGAAAAACTGTTTTTT.

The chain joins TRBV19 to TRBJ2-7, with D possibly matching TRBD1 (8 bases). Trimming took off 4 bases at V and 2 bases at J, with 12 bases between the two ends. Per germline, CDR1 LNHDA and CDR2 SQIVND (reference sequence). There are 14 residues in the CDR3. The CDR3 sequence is CASSTQGGAYEQYF. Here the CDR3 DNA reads TGTGCCAGTAGTACACAGGGGGGGGCCTACGAGCAGTACTTC.

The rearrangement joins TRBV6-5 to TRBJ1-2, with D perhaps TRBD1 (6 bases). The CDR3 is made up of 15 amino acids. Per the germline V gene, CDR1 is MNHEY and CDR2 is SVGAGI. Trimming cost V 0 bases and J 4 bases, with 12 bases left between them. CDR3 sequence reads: CASSYSLDRRYGYTF. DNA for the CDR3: TGTGCCAGCAGTTACTCGCTGGACAGACGCTATGGCTACACCTTC.

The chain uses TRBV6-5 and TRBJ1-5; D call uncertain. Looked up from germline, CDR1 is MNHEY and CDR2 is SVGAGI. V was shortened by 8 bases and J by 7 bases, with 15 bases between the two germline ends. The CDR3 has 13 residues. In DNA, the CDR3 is TGTGCCAGCGGACGGGATCTCAGGCAGCCCCAGCATTTT. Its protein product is CASGRDLRQPQHF.

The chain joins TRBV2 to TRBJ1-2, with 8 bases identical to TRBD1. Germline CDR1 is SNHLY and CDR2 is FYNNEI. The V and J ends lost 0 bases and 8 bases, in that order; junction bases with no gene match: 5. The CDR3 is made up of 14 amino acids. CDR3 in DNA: TGTGCCAGCAGTGAAGCCCGACAGGGGTTAGGCTACACCTTC. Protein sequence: CASSEARQGLGYTF.

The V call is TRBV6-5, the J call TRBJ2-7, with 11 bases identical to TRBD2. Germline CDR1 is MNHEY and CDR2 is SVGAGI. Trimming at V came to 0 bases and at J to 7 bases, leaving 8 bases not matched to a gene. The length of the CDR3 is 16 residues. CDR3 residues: CASSYSKLLAGVEQYF. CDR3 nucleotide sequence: TGTGCCAGCAGTTACTCGAAGCTACTAGCGGGGGTAGAGCAGTACTTC.

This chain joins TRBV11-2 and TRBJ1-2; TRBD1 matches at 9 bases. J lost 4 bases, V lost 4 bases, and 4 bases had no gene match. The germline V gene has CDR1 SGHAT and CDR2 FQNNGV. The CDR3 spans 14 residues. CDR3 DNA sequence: TGTGCCAGCAGCTGGACAGGGGAGGGCTATGGCTACACCTTC. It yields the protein CASSWTGEGYGYTF.

The CDR3 protein is CASSLALNTEAFF. As DNA, the CDR3 is TGTGCCAGCAGCTTAGCTTTGAACACTGAAGCTTTCTTT. The rearrangement uses TRBV5-5 and TRBJ1-1; D unresolved. The germline gives CDR1 SGHKS, CDR2 YYEKEE (reference sequence). V shed 2 bases and J shed 0 bases, with 5 bases lying between them. The CDR3 sequence is 13 residues long.

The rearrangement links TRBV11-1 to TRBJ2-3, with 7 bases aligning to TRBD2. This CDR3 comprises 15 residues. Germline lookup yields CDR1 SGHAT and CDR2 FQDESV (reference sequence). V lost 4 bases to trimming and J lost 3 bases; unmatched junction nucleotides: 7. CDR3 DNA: TGTGCCAGCAGCTCTTGGGGGAGGGAGACAGATACGCAGTATTTT. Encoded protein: CASSSWGRETDTQYF.

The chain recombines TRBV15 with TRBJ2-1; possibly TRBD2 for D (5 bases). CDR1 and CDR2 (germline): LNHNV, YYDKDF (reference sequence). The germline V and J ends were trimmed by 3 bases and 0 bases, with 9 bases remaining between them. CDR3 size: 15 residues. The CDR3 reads CATSSPGSSYNEQFF. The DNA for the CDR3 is TGTGCCACCAGCAGCCCGGGGAGCTCCTACAATGAGCAGTTCTTC.

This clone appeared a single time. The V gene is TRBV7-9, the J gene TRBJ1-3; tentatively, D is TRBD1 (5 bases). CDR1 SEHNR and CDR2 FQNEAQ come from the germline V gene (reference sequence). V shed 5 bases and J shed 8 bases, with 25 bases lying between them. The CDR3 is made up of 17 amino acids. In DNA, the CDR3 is TGTGCCAGCAGCCCGGAAATGGCAGGGCGCCCTTGGGACACCATATATTTT. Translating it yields CASSPEMAGRPWDTIYF.